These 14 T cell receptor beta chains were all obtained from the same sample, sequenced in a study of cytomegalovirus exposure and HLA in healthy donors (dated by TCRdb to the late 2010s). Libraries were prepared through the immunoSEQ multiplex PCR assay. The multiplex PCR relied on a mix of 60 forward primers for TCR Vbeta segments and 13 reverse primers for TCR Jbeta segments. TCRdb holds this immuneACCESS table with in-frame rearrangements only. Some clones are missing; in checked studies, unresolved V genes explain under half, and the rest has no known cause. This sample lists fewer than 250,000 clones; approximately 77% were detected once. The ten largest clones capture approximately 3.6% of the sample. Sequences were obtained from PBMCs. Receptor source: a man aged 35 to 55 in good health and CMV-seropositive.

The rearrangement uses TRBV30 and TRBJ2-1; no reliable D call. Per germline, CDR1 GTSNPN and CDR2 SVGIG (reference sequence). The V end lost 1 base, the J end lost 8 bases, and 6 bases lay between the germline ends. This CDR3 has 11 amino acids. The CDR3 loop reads CAWSAPDEQFF. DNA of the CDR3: TGTGCCTGGAGTGCCCCGGATGAGCAGTTCTTC.

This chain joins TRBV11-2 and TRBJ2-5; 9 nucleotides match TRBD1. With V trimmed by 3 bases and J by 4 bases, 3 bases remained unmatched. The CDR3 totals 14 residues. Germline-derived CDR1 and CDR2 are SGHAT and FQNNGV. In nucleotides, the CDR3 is TGTGCCAGCAGCTTGGACAGGGGTGGAGAGACCCAGTACTTC. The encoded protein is CASSLDRGGETQYF.

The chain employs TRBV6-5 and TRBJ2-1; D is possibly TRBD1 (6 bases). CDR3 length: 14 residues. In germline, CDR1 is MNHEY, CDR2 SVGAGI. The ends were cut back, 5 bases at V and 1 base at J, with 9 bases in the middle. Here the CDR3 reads CASSRQASYNEQFF. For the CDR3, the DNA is TGTGCCAGCAGTCGACAGGCGTCCTACAATGAGCAGTTCTTC.

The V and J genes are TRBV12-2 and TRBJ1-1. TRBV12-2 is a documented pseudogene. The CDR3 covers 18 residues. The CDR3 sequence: CASRLDWQLRLMNTEAFF. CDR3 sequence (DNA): TGTGCAAGTCGCTTAGATTGGCAGCTGAGACTCATGAACACTGAAGCTTTCTTT.

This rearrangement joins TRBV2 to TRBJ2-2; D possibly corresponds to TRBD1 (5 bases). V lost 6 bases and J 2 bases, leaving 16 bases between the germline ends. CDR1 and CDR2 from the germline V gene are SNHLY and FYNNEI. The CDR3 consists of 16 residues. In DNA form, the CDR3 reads TGTGCCAGCAGAACCCTGGGGCAGACCAACACCGGGGAGCTGTTTTTT. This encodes CASRTLGQTNTGELFF.

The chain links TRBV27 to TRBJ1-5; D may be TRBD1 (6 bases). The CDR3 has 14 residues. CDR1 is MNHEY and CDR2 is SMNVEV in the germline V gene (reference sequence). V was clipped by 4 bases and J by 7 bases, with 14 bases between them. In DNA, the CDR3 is TGTGCCAGCAGTTCGGACAGCTTAGGACAGCCCCAGCATTTT. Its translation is CASSSDSLGQPQHF.

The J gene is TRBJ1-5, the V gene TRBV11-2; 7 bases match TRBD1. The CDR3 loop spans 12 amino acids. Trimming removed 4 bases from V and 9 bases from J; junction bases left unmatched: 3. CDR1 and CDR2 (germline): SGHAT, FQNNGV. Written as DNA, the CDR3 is TGTGCCAGCAGCTCTTACAGGGGGCCCCAGCATTTT. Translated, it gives CASSSYRGPQHF.

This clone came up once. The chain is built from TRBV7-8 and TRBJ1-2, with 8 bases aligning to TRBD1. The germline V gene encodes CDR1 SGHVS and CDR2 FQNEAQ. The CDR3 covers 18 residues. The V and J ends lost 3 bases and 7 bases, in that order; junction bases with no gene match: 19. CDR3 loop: CASSFSTAGGSGDAGYTF. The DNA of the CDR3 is TGTGCCAGCAGCTTTTCGACGGCAGGGGGCTCTGGTGATGCTGGCTACACCTTC.

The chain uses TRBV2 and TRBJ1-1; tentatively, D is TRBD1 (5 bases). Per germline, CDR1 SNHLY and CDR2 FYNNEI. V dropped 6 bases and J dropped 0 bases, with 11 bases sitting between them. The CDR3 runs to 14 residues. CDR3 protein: CASRIDSLNTEAFF. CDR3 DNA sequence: TGTGCCAGCAGAATCGACAGCCTGAACACTGAAGCTTTCTTT.

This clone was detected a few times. The CDR3 sequence: CASGTLGTGRKAFF. CDR3 sequence (DNA): TGTGCTAGTGGAACTCTCGGAACAGGTAGAAAAGCTTTCTTT. The chain combines TRBV12-5 with TRBJ1-1; D is possibly TRBD1 (5 bases). This CDR3 has 14 amino acids. V lost 6 bases, J lost 9 bases, and 20 bases lay in between. Germline V gene sequence: CDR1 LGHNT, CDR2 FRNRAP. Using reference TRBV12-5 and TRBJ1-1 for the parts outside the CDR3, the full variable domain is DARVTQTPRHKVTEMGQEVTMRCQPILGHNTVFWYRQTMMQGLELLAYFRNRAPLDDSGMPKDRFSAEMPDATLATLKIQPSEPRDSAVYFCASGTLGTGRKAFFGQGTRLTVV.

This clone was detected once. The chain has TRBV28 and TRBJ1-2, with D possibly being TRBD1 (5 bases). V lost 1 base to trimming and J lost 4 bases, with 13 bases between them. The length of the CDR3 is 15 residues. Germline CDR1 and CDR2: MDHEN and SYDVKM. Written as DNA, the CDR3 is TGTGCCAGCAGTTTATATGGCAGGGAACCCTATGGCTACACCTTC. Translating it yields CASSLYGREPYGYTF.

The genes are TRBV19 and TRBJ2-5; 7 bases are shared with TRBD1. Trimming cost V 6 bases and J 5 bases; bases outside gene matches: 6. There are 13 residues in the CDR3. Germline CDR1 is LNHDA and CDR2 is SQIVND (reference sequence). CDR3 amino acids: CASSRDRAETQYF. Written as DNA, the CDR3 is TGTGCCAGTAGCAGGGACAGAGCCGAGACCCAGTACTTC.

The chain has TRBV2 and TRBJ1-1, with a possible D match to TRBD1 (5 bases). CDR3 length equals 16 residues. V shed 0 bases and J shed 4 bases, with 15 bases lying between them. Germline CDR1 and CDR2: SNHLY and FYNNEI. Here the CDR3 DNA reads TGTGCCAGCAGTGAAGCGCCCGTAGGGGCCGGCACTGAAGCTTTCTTT. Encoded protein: CASSEAPVGAGTEAFF.

The DNA of the CDR3 is TGCGCCAGCAGCTTGGCTGCGGGAGCGGGGCAAGAGACCCAGTACTTC. Protein sequence: CASSLAAGAGQETQYF. V usage is TRBV5-1 and J usage is TRBJ2-5; TRBD2 aligns across 7 bases. The V gene's germline CDR1 is SGHRS and CDR2 YFSETQ. V gave up 0 bases and J gave up 2 bases; unmatched junction bases: 7. The CDR3 is 16 residues long.